The source of this TCR beta chain is a study of T cells in Graves' hyperthyroidism and ophthalmopathy. The table lists this clonotype with a few counts. Amplified TCR beta CDR3 regions derived from RNA transcripts. An initial round of RT-PCR targeting the TCR CDR3 relied on the HTBI primer set. TCRdb independently ran MiXCR on the multiplex PCR reads; one entry per CDR3 protein. Of under 700,000 distinct CDR3 sequences detected, roughly a sixth appear once; the ten largest clones hold 18%. Calling Graves' hyperthyroidism stable meant ophthalmopathy did not progress within 18 months. Patients aged 18 to 65 had newly diagnosed hyperthyroidism lasting under 2 months. The PBMCs were sourced from fresh peripheral blood (about 10 ml). Germline CDR1 and CDR2: DFQATT and SNEGSKA (reference sequence). Trimming took 0 bases from V and 0 from J, leaving 10 bases between them. The CDR3 is made up of 15 amino acids.

The chain has TRBV20-1 and TRBJ2-3; D remains unclear. The TCR was taken from a woman in her late teens or twenties with Graves' hyperthyroidism. The sequenced sample was blood. CDR3 DNA: TGCAGTGCTAGAGATGCGTACTTTAGCACAGATACGCAGTATTTT. It translates to CSARDAYFSTDTQYF.